These T cell receptor beta chains were read from a single sample in a study of liver allograft versus peripheral blood T cells. MiXCR, applied by TCRdb to the reads, yields one record per CDR3 protein. The sample shows about 9,600 distinct CDR3 sequences, roughly 15% of them seen only once. The receptors originated from a human patient who had a liver transplant. Some of the T cells may derive from the graft donor. Both conserved end residues are part of each CDR3. The order of the fields is D gene, V gene, clone size, J gene, CDR3 DNA, CDR3 protein. A D gene is named only where the DNA matches it firmly. Size values are once, few and many counts, or a class for expanded clones, and some rows have none.

D gene: TRBD1
V gene: TRBV12-3/TRBV12-4
clone size: NA
J gene: TRBJ1-1
CDR3 DNA: TGTGCCAGCAGCGGACAGGGATACACTGAAGCTTTCTTT
CDR3 protein: CASSGQGYTEAFF

D gene: NA
V gene: TRBV12-3/TRBV12-4
clone size: NA
J gene: TRBJ1-2
CDR3 DNA: TGTGCCAGCAGTTTTAATTCGAGGGGACCTGGCTACACCTTC
CDR3 protein: CASSFNSRGPGYTF

D gene: NA
V gene: TRBV7-2
clone size: NA
J gene: TRBJ1-4
CDR3 DNA: TGTGCCAGCAGCTTTTCCTTTAATGAAAAACTGTTTTTT
CDR3 protein: CASSFSFNEKLFF

D gene: NA
V gene: TRBV19
clone size: medium-sized
J gene: TRBJ2-1
CDR3 DNA: TGTGCCAGTAGCGGGAGTGGGTACAATGAGCAGTTCTTC
CDR3 protein: CASSGSGYNEQFF

D gene: TRBD1
V gene: TRBV19
clone size: medium-sized
J gene: TRBJ1-2
CDR3 DNA: TGTGCCAGTAGTGTACGACAGGGAGGTGGCTACACCTTC
CDR3 protein: CASSVRQGGGYTF

D gene: TRBD2
V gene: TRBV7-2
clone size: medium-sized
J gene: TRBJ2-1
CDR3 DNA: TGTGCCAGCAGCCCTTGGACTAGCGGGTACAATGAGCAGTTCTTC
CDR3 protein: CASSPWTSGYNEQFF

D gene: TRBD2
V gene: TRBV11-3
clone size: few
J gene: TRBJ2-1
CDR3 DNA: TGTGCCAGCAGCTCTACTAGCGGGAGCTACAATGAGCAGTTCTTC
CDR3 protein: CASSSTSGSYNEQFF

D gene: TRBD1
V gene: TRBV5-6
clone size: few
J gene: TRBJ1-2
CDR3 DNA: TGTGCCAGCAGCTTGGGGGCGACAGGGGAAAACTATGGCTACACCTTC
CDR3 protein: CASSLGATGENYGYTF

D gene: TRBD2
V gene: TRBV20-1
clone size: NA
J gene: TRBJ2-7
CDR3 DNA: TGCAGTGCTAGAGCGGCTAGCGGAAGCCTCTACGAGCAGTACTTC
CDR3 protein: CSARAASGSLYEQYF

D gene: NA
V gene: TRBV7-9
clone size: medium-sized
J gene: TRBJ1-3
CDR3 DNA: TGTGCCAGCAGCCCAAACACGCTCTCTGGAAACACCATATATTTT
CDR3 protein: CASSPNTLSGNTIYF

D gene: TRBD2
V gene: TRBV6-1
clone size: few
J gene: TRBJ2-3
CDR3 DNA: TGTGCCAGCAGTGAAATGGTAGCGGGGGGGTTCACAGATACGCAGTATTTT
CDR3 protein: CASSEMVAGGFTDTQYF

D gene: TRBD1
V gene: TRBV19
clone size: medium-sized
J gene: TRBJ1-6
CDR3 DNA: TGTGCCAGTAGTGTAAGACAGGGCTCACCCCTCCACTTT
CDR3 protein: CASSVRQGSPLHF

D gene: NA
V gene: TRBV27
clone size: medium-sized
J gene: TRBJ1-5
CDR3 DNA: TGTGCCAGCAGCCTCGGGGGTGTACAGCCCCAGCATTTT
CDR3 protein: CASSLGGVQPQHF

D gene: NA
V gene: TRBV20-1
clone size: NA
J gene: TRBJ2-5
CDR3 DNA: TGCAGTGCTAGAGGGAGAGGCAGGGCTCAAGAGACCCAGTACTTC
CDR3 protein: CSARGRGRAQETQYF

D gene: TRBD1
V gene: TRBV20-1
clone size: medium-sized
J gene: TRBJ1-6
CDR3 DNA: TGCAGTGCTAGAGATGGGCAGGGGGATTCACCCCTCCACTTT
CDR3 protein: CSARDGQGDSPLHF

D gene: NA
V gene: TRBV29-1
clone size: many
J gene: TRBJ1-1
CDR3 DNA: TGCAGCGCCCGACGGACATTAAACACTGAAGCTTTCTTT
CDR3 protein: CSARRTLNTEAFF

D gene: NA
V gene: TRBV23-1
clone size: once
J gene: TRBJ1-2
CDR3 DNA: TGCGCCAGCAGTCAAAGAGGGTCTGACAGGTGGAACTATGGCTACACCTTC
CDR3 protein: CASSQRGSDRWNYGYTF

D gene: NA
V gene: TRBV19
clone size: many
J gene: TRBJ2-7
CDR3 DNA: TGTGCCAGTAACCCCAGGGGGGACCCCACCTACGAGCAGTACTTC
CDR3 protein: CASNPRGDPTYEQYF

D gene: NA
V gene: TRBV18
clone size: many
J gene: TRBJ1-1
CDR3 DNA: TGTGCCAGCTCACCAGAGAGCACTGAAGCTTTCTTT
CDR3 protein: CASSPESTEAFF

D gene: TRBD1
V gene: TRBV27
clone size: medium-sized
J gene: TRBJ1-2
CDR3 DNA: TGTGCCAGCAGTTTTTTGAGACAGGGAGTGGGGGGCTACACCTTC
CDR3 protein: CASSFLRQGVGGYTF

D gene: TRBD1
V gene: TRBV10-3
clone size: few
J gene: TRBJ2-4
CDR3 DNA: TGTGCCATCAGTGAAGCCGGGACAGGGAAAAACATTCAGTACTTC
CDR3 protein: CAISEAGTGKNIQYF

D gene: NA
V gene: TRBV27
clone size: many
J gene: TRBJ1-6
CDR3 DNA: TGTGCCTCAAGGAGTGGCAGCTATAATTCACCCCTCCACTTT
CDR3 protein: CASRSGSYNSPLHF

D gene: NA
V gene: TRBV20-1
clone size: many
J gene: TRBJ1-2
CDR3 DNA: TGCAGTGCTGAGAAACAGGCCAGACGGTCCTATGGCTACACCTTC
CDR3 protein: CSAEKQARRSYGYTF

D gene: NA
V gene: TRBV29-1
clone size: many
J gene: TRBJ1-1
CDR3 DNA: TGCAGCGTCGCTCTTGGGGTTGAAGCTTTCTTT
CDR3 protein: CSVALGVEAFF

D gene: NA
V gene: TRBV30
clone size: medium-sized
J gene: TRBJ1-2
CDR3 DNA: TGTGCCTGGAGTGTTTCCTGGGACTATGGCTACACCTTC
CDR3 protein: CAWSVSWDYGYTF

D gene: TRBD2
V gene: TRBV30
clone size: many
J gene: TRBJ2-7
CDR3 DNA: TGTGCCTGCCAACCCCCGGGACTAGCTTCCCACGAGCAGTACTTC
CDR3 protein: CACQPPGLASHEQYF

D gene: TRBD1
V gene: TRBV27
clone size: medium-sized
J gene: TRBJ2-2
CDR3 DNA: TGTGCCAGCAGGTCAGGGGGCGCGAACACCGGGGAGCTGTTTTTT
CDR3 protein: CASRSGGANTGELFF

D gene: TRBD1
V gene: TRBV6-5
clone size: medium-sized
J gene: TRBJ2-4
CDR3 DNA: TGTGCCAGCAAAGGGACAGGGCCAAACATTCAGTACTTC
CDR3 protein: CASKGTGPNIQYF

D gene: TRBD1
V gene: TRBV19
clone size: medium-sized
J gene: TRBJ2-2
CDR3 DNA: TGTGCCAGTAGTTCCTTACTGGGACAGGCTAAACCAACCGGGGAGCTGTTTTTT
CDR3 protein: CASSSLLGQAKPTGELFF

D gene: TRBD1
V gene: TRBV6-1
clone size: many
J gene: TRBJ2-5
CDR3 DNA: TGTGCCAGCAGTTCTGGGACAGGGGGCTTAGGAGAGACCCAGTACTTC
CDR3 protein: CASSSGTGGLGETQYF

D gene: TRBD1
V gene: TRBV18
clone size: medium-sized
J gene: TRBJ1-6
CDR3 DNA: TGTGCCAGCTCACCAATTGGACAGGGGAATTCACCCCTCCACTTT
CDR3 protein: CASSPIGQGNSPLHF

D gene: TRBD1
V gene: TRBV5-3
clone size: few
J gene: TRBJ1-5
CDR3 DNA: TGTGCCAGAAGCCCCTCGCTGGGACCGGACAGGGTTTTACCTAGCAATCAGCCCCAGCATTTT
CDR3 protein: CARSPSLGPDRVLPSNQPQHF

D gene: TRBD2
V gene: TRBV15
clone size: medium-sized
J gene: TRBJ2-2
CDR3 DNA: TGTGCCACCAGCAGGGTATCGGGAGGGATAACCGGGGAGCTGTTTTTT
CDR3 protein: CATSRVSGGITGELFF

D gene: NA
V gene: TRBV20-1
clone size: many
J gene: TRBJ1-4
CDR3 DNA: TGCAGTGCGCCGCGCCCGGGGGATGAAAAACTGTTTTTT
CDR3 protein: CSAPRPGDEKLFF

D gene: NA
V gene: TRBV9
clone size: NA
J gene: TRBJ2-5
CDR3 DNA: TGTGCCAGCAGCGTAGGGGGTCCTGAGAAGACCCAGTACTTC
CDR3 protein: CASSVGGPEKTQYF

D gene: NA
V gene: TRBV18
clone size: medium-sized
J gene: TRBJ2-7
CDR3 DNA: TGTGCCAGCTCACCATCCCCCGGGGGATCCTACGAGCAGTACTTC
CDR3 protein: CASSPSPGGSYEQYF

D gene: NA
V gene: TRBV5-6
clone size: NA
J gene: TRBJ1-3
CDR3 DNA: TGTGCCAGCAGCTTGTTTTTTGGGAGGGAAAACGCCATATATTTT
CDR3 protein: CASSLFFGRENAIYF

D gene: NA
V gene: TRBV5-6
clone size: medium-sized
J gene: TRBJ1-3
CDR3 DNA: TGTGCCAGCAGCCCCCCGGGGTTTGGAAACACCATATATTTT
CDR3 protein: CASSPPGFGNTIYF

D gene: TRBD1
V gene: TRBV6-5
clone size: medium-sized
J gene: TRBJ1-5
CDR3 DNA: TGTGCCAGCAGTTTAAACCCGACAGGGGGCAATCAGCCCCAGCATTTT
CDR3 protein: CASSLNPTGGNQPQHF

D gene: TRBD1
V gene: TRBV18
clone size: medium-sized
J gene: TRBJ1-2
CDR3 DNA: TGTGCCAGCTCACCGGACAGGGCAGGCTATGGCTACACCTTC
CDR3 protein: CASSPDRAGYGYTF

D gene: NA
V gene: TRBV30
clone size: medium-sized
J gene: TRBJ1-6
CDR3 DNA: TGTGCCTGGAGTGAAGGTGGTAAGGGGGAATTTTCACCCCTCCACTTT
CDR3 protein: CAWSEGGKGEFSPLHF

D gene: NA
V gene: TRBV24-1
clone size: medium-sized
J gene: TRBJ2-5
CDR3 DNA: TGTGCCACCAGTGACCGGATAGGTAGTGTGACCCAGTACTTC
CDR3 protein: CATSDRIGSVTQYF

D gene: TRBD1
V gene: TRBV12-5
clone size: few
J gene: TRBJ2-1
CDR3 DNA: TGTGCTAGTGGTTTGGGGGGACAGGGGATTTACAATGAGCAGTTCTTC
CDR3 protein: CASGLGGQGIYNEQFF

D gene: NA
V gene: TRBV20-1
clone size: NA
J gene: TRBJ2-1
CDR3 DNA: TGCAGTGCTAGAGCCGGGACTCTAAATTACAATGAGCAGTTCTTC
CDR3 protein: CSARAGTLNYNEQFF

D gene: NA
V gene: TRBV5-5
clone size: few
J gene: TRBJ2-3
CDR3 DNA: TGTGCCAGCAGCTTGCAGGGGATTAGCACAGATACGCAGTATTTT
CDR3 protein: CASSLQGISTDTQYF

D gene: NA
V gene: TRBV6-6
clone size: medium-sized
J gene: TRBJ1-4
CDR3 DNA: TGTGCCAGCAGCCCGAGGGGGGGGCTAGTTAATGAAAAACTGTTTTTT
CDR3 protein: CASSPRGGLVNEKLFF

D gene: TRBD1
V gene: TRBV7-2
clone size: medium-sized
J gene: TRBJ1-3
CDR3 DNA: TGTGCCAGCAGCCCCTTTAGGACAGGTGGAAACACCATATATTTT
CDR3 protein: CASSPFRTGGNTIYF

D gene: NA
V gene: TRBV12-3/TRBV12-4
clone size: medium-sized
J gene: TRBJ2-6
CDR3 DNA: TGTGCCAGCACCATACGGGGGACTGGGGCCAACGTCCTGACTTTC
CDR3 protein: CASTIRGTGANVLTF

D gene: TRBD2
V gene: TRBV29-1
clone size: medium-sized
J gene: TRBJ2-7
CDR3 DNA: TGCAGCGCCCGACCGGCGGGGGTGGGGGAGCAGTACTTC
CDR3 protein: CSARPAGVGEQYF

D gene: NA
V gene: TRBV27
clone size: medium-sized
J gene: TRBJ1-4
CDR3 DNA: TGTGCCAGCAGTTTATCCTGGACAGCGATGGAAAAACTGTTTTTT
CDR3 protein: CASSLSWTAMEKLFF

D gene: TRBD1
V gene: TRBV5-6
clone size: few
J gene: TRBJ2-7
CDR3 DNA: TGTGCCAGCACCCCGAACAGGGGGCGAGTCTACGAGCAGTACTTC
CDR3 protein: CASTPNRGRVYEQYF

D gene: NA
V gene: TRBV5-1
clone size: NA
J gene: TRBJ2-7
CDR3 DNA: TGCGCCAGCAGCTTGGACCTTGGGGATTGGAACGAGCAGTACTTC
CDR3 protein: CASSLDLGDWNEQYF

D gene: NA
V gene: TRBV10-3
clone size: NA
J gene: TRBJ1-3
CDR3 DNA: TGTGCCATCACCGATACAGGGTTCGCTGGAAACACCATATATTTT
CDR3 protein: CAITDTGFAGNTIYF

D gene: TRBD2
V gene: TRBV3-1
clone size: NA
J gene: TRBJ2-5
CDR3 DNA: TGTGCCAGCAGCCAACAGGGAGGGGAGACCCAGTACTTC
CDR3 protein: CASSQQGGETQYF

D gene: TRBD1
V gene: TRBV20-1
clone size: many
J gene: TRBJ2-7
CDR3 DNA: TGCAGTGCTTCCCCCGGGACAGGGGACGAGCAGTACTTC
CDR3 protein: CSASPGTGDEQYF